The entry that follows covers one T cell receptor (beta chain) sequence. The repertoire was sequenced with immunoSEQ multiplex PCR; TCRdb's copy has only in-frame clones and lacks some. The data hold roughly 65,000 clones, with around nine tenths observed a single time. The source of the sample is a study of OX40 agonist ivuxolimab in advanced cancers. This clonotype was sampled from an adult with an advanced solid tumor such as melanoma, head and neck, liver or kidney cancer. Specimen: CD4+ or CD8+ T cells sorted from blood, collected in a trial of the OX40 agonist ivuxolimab.

DNA for the CDR3: TGTGCCAGCTCACTCCCAACAGGGGGCTCTAGAGATACGCAGTATTTT. Translating it yields CASSLPTGGSRDTQYF. The rearrangement links TRBV18 to TRBJ2-3, with 9 bases that match TRBD1. Trimming at V came to 4 bases and at J to 5 bases, leaving 10 bases not matched to a gene. The CDR3 is 16 amino acids. Germline V CDR1 and CDR2: KGHSH, LQKENI.